The 29 T cell receptor beta chains given below trace back to one sample, sequenced in a study of CD8 T cells in ankylosing spondylitis (dated by TCRdb to 2015 to 2018). Receptors were amplified or captured by 5' RACE. The instrument given in TCRdb is Illumina HiSeq 2500. TCRdb cleaned the public reads at Q25 with fastp, built clones with MiXCR and kept in-frame beta chains. Identical CDR3 protein sequences are pooled into one entry, listed with their most common genes and DNA. The table for this sample lists roughly 130,000 distinct CDR3 sequences; about 13% of them were counted only once. Of the sample, almost 3% falls within the top ten clones. The specimen was blood, either unsorted or a sorted T cell fraction (not recorded which). Receptors originate from a female donor with ankylosing spondylitis or in good health (not recorded which).

This clonotype was counted between two and nine times. The chain carries TRBV12-3 or TRBV12-4 and TRBJ2-1; D is possibly TRBD2 (5 bases). The V end was cut by 5 bases, the J end by 7 bases, with 21 bases between. This CDR3 contains 16 residues. The chain's CDR3 is CASSPRQRPIGNEQFF. The CDR3 DNA follows: TGTGCCAGCAGTCCGAGGCAGCGGCCTATTGGGAATGAGCAGTTCTTC.

This clonotype was picked up many times. The chain has TRBV3-1 and TRBJ1-3; no reliable D call. V was shortened by 1 base and J by 2 bases, with 6 bases between the two germline ends. This CDR3 is 14 amino acids long. Germline V gene sequence: CDR1 LGHDT, CDR2 YNNKEL (reference sequence). The CDR3 nucleotides are TGTGCCAGCAGCCAAGTCAGCGCTGGAAACACCATATATTTT. It translates to CASSQVSAGNTIYF.

This chain uses TRBV12-3 or TRBV12-4 with TRBJ2-4; no clear D gene. The CDR3 is 14 amino acids. Trimming took 7 bases from V and 2 from J, leaving 12 bases between them. The CDR3: CASTLLGTKNIQYF. The CDR3 DNA sequence: TGTGCCAGCACCCTGCTAGGAACCAAAAACATTCAGTACTTC.

The chain uses TRBV5-1 and TRBJ2-2; D unclear. Trimming left V 4 bases short and J 6 bases short, with 7 bases between. Germline V gene lookup returns CDR1 SGHRS and CDR2 YFSETQ. The CDR3 spans 12 residues. DNA of the CDR3: TGCGCCAGCAGCATAAGCTCCGGGGAGCTGTTTTTT. Translation gives CASSISSGELFF.

This clonotype was detected only a few times. This rearrangement joins TRBV18 to TRBJ2-7; 7 nucleotides line up with TRBD1. The CDR3 contains 14 residues. CDR1 is KGHSH and CDR2 is LQKENI in the germline V gene. The V and J ends lost 3 bases and 6 bases, in that order; junction bases with no gene match: 8. Here the CDR3 DNA reads TGTGCCAGCTCACCTAGGGACAGTCTCTCCGAGCAGTACTTC. Encoded protein: CASSPRDSLSEQYF. Together with reference TRBV18 and TRBJ2-7, the CDR3 gives the full variable domain: NAGVMQNPRHLVRRRGQEARLRCSPMKGHSHVYWYRQLPEEGLKFMVYLQKENIIDESGMPKERFSAEFPKEGPSILRIQQVVRGDSAAYFCASSPRDSLSEQYFGPGTRLTVT.

This clonotype was counted at least ten times. The genes are TRBV4-2 and TRBJ2-3; D remains ambiguous. Trimming removed 2 bases from V and 1 base from J, with 13 bases in between. CDR3 length equals 16 residues. Germline V gene lookup returns CDR1 LGHNA and CDR2 YNFKEQ. The CDR3 DNA reads TGTGCCAGCAGCCAAAGGCTAGTAGGAGGCACAGATACGCAGTATTTT. Translation gives CASSQRLVGGTDTQYF.

The chain carries TRBV12-3 or TRBV12-4 and TRBJ2-7, with D hard to call. CDR3 length: 14 amino acids. V was cut by 5 bases and J by 4 bases, with 15 bases left in between. The DNA for the CDR3 is TGTGCCAGCAGTATCCGGATGGGGTCGTACGAGCAGTACTTC. Translation: CASSIRMGSYEQYF.

In its sample, this clonotype was seen many times. V and J are TRBV7-9 and TRBJ2-2, with unresolved D. CDR3 size: 12 residues. The germline V gene has CDR1 SEHNR and CDR2 FQNEAQ (reference sequence). V was trimmed by 5 bases and J by 3 bases, leaving 4 bases between them. DNA of the CDR3: TGTGCCAGCAGCCTGGACACCGGGGAGCTGTTTTTT. It yields the protein CASSLDTGELFF. Together with reference TRBV7-9 and TRBJ2-2, the CDR3 gives the full variable domain: DTGVSQNPRHKITKRGQNVTFRCDPISEHNRLYWYRQTLGQGPEFLTYFQNEAQLEKSRLLSDRFSAERPKGSFSTLEIQRTEQGDSAMYLCASSLDTGELFFGEGSRLTVL.

A remark on this clonotype: Here the CDR3 omits its conserved ending phenylalanine or tryptophan, so a read error is the likely source. This rearrangement joins TRBV7-3 to TRBJ2-5; D is perhaps TRBD1 or TRBD2 (5 bases each). The CDR3 sequence is 17 residues long. Looked up from germline, CDR1 is SGHTA and CDR2 is FQGTGA. The ends were cut back, 1 base at V and 5 bases at J, with 20 bases in the middle. The CDR3 DNA is TGTGCCAGCAGCTTAAGAGGAGGACAACGCGTCGGCGAGACCCAGTACTAC. It codes for CASSLRGGQRVGETQYY.

The rearrangement uses TRBV11-2 and TRBJ2-1, with D possibly matching TRBD1 (5 bases). The CDR3 has 14 residues. The V end lost 5 bases, the J end lost 6 bases, and 14 bases lay between the germline ends. CDR1 is SGHAT and CDR2 is FQNNGV in the germline V gene. As DNA, the CDR3 is TGTGCCAGCAGCCAAAGCAGGGTTTCCAATGAGCAGTTCTTC. Its protein product is CASSQSRVSNEQFF.

This clonotype appeared a few times. The chain employs TRBV7-8 and TRBJ2-7, with 12 positions matching TRBD1. The CDR3 has 16 amino acids. Looked up from germline, CDR1 is SGHVS and CDR2 is FQNEAQ. V lost 5 bases and J lost 4; bases outside the gene matches: 9. CDR3 nucleotide sequence: TGTGCCAGCAGCAAAGAGGGACAGGGGGCGTCTTACGAGCAGTACTTC. As protein: CASSKEGQGASYEQYF. The full variable domain, in which reference TRBV7-8 and TRBJ2-7 provide the parts outside the CDR3, is GAGVSQSPRYKVAKRGQDVALRCDPISGHVSLFWYQQALGQGPEFLTYFQNEAQLDKSGLPSDRFFAERPEGSVSTLKIQRTQQEDSAVYLCASSKEGQGASYEQYFGPGTRLTVT.

V is TRBV7-9 and J is TRBJ1-6, with D uncertain. CDR3 size: 14 residues. V was cut by 4 bases and J by 9 bases, with 13 bases left in between. CDR1 and CDR2 from the germline V gene are SEHNR and FQNEAQ (reference sequence). CDR3 region: CASSSDREASPLHF. The CDR3 coding sequence is TGTGCCAGCAGCTCGGATCGGGAGGCTTCACCCCTCCACTTT.

This chain joins TRBV12-3 or TRBV12-4 and TRBJ2-2; D unclear. Trimming removed 5 bases at V and 6 bases at J, with 7 bases between. The CDR3 spans 12 residues. Here the CDR3 DNA reads TGTGCCAGCAGTCTCCGTGCCGGGGAGCTGTTTTTT. This encodes CASSLRAGELFF.

In this sample, this clonotype turned up many times. The chain joins TRBV6-1 to TRBJ2-3, with 9 bases matching TRBD2. Germline V gene sequence: CDR1 MNHNS, CDR2 SASEGT. The CDR3 sequence is 16 residues long. Unmatched junction bases numbered 7, after V lost 6 bases and J lost 0 bases. CDR3 DNA sequence: TGTGCCAGCAGCCAGGACAGCGGGAGGAGCACAGATACGCAGTATTTT. Translation: CASSQDSGRSTDTQYF.

The chain combines TRBV29-1 with TRBJ2-5, with D possibly called TRBD1 or TRBD2 (5 bases each). Between the trimmed V and J ends, which lost 4 bases and 3 bases, there was a span of 9 bases. Germline CDR1 SQVTM, CDR2 ANQGSEA. CDR3 length: 12 residues. The CDR3 loop is CSVALGEETQYF. The DNA for the CDR3 is TGCAGCGTTGCGTTGGGGGAAGAGACCCAGTACTTC.

This clonotype was observed a few times. The chain joins TRBV7-2 to TRBJ2-1, with 7 nucleotides matching TRBD1. V lost 5 bases to trimming and J lost 7 bases; unmatched junction nucleotides: 2. This CDR3 is 12 amino acids long. The V gene's germline CDR1 is SGHTA and CDR2 FQGNSA. The CDR3 region is CASSQQGNEQFF. The DNA of the CDR3 is TGTGCCAGCAGCCAACAGGGGAATGAGCAGTTCTTC.

This clonotype has just a few counts. V and J are TRBV11-2 and TRBJ2-3; 8 bases are a match to TRBD2. V was pared by 2 bases and J by 6 bases, with 16 bases of the junction left unmatched. Germline V gives CDR1 SGHAT, CDR2 FQNNGV. This CDR3 contains 18 residues. CDR3 in amino acids: CASSLSLTSRGGGDTQYF. The DNA of the CDR3 is TGTGCCAGCAGCTTAAGCCTGACGTCACGGGGGGGCGGGGATACGCAGTATTTT.

The chain employs TRBV19 and TRBJ1-5; possible D gene TRBD1, 6 bases. Germline V CDR1 and CDR2: LNHDA, SQIVND (reference sequence). The CDR3 sequence is 19 residues long. Trimming cost V 2 bases and J 2 bases, with 22 bases left between them. The CDR3, as DNA: TGTGCCAGTAGTATACAGAGGTTCGGGGGGCCGAGAGGCAATCAGCCCCAGCATTTT. Residues: CASSIQRFGGPRGNQPQHF.

Many counts were recorded for this clonotype. The gene calls are TRBV9 and TRBJ2-1; no clear D. Deletions cut 0 bases from V and 4 bases from J, with 5 bases between. Germline CDR1 and CDR2: SGDLS and YYNGEE. The CDR3 runs 13 residues. Here the CDR3 reads CASSVDLYNEQFF. The CDR3 DNA reads as TGTGCCAGCAGCGTAGACCTTTACAATGAGCAGTTCTTC.

This clonotype was observed a few times. The V gene is TRBV7-8, the J gene TRBJ2-5; a possible D gene is TRBD1 (6 bases). Germline values: CDR1 SGHVS, CDR2 FQNEAQ. Trimming stripped 5 bases from V and 0 bases from J, with 10 bases between. There are 14 residues in the CDR3. The CDR3 sequence: CASSDTGNQETQYF. The CDR3, as DNA: TGTGCCAGCAGCGATACAGGGAACCAAGAGACCCAGTACTTC.

This clonotype came up many times. The gene calls are TRBV20-1 and TRBJ2-7; D call uncertain. This CDR3 has 14 residues. CDR1 is DFQATT and CDR2 is SNEGSKA in the germline V gene (reference sequence). Trimming took off 0 bases at V and 2 bases at J, with 11 bases between the two ends. Written as DNA, the CDR3 is TGCAGTGCTAGAGATAGGTTGCCCACCTACGAGCAGTACTTC. Translating gives CSARDRLPTYEQYF.

This clonotype qualifies as medium-sized. The CDR3, as DNA: TGTGCCAGCAATGGACTAGCGGGCTATTCCAGCTCCTACAATGAGCAGTTCTTC. It specifies CASNGLAGYSSSYNEQFF. This chain uses TRBV11-2 with TRBJ2-1, with 11 bases matching TRBD2. V gave up 7 bases and J gave up 0 bases; unmatched junction bases: 11. From germline, CDR1 is SGHAT and CDR2 FQNNGV. This CDR3 comprises 18 residues.

This clonotype was observed a handful of times. V is TRBV27 and J is TRBJ1-1, with a tentative D call TRBD1 (6 bases). The germline V gene encodes CDR1 MNHEY and CDR2 SMNVEV (reference sequence). The ends were cut back, 2 bases at V and 0 bases at J, with 13 bases in the middle. There are 16 residues in the CDR3. The CDR3 DNA reads as TGTGCCAGCAGTTTACGGACAGCTTACATGAACACTGAAGCTTTCTTT. This gives the protein CASSLRTAYMNTEAFF.

This clonotype has just a few counts. The rearrangement uses TRBV20-1 and TRBJ1-2, with D perhaps matching TRBD1 (6 bases). Germline V gives CDR1 DFQATT, CDR2 SNEGSKA (reference sequence). The CDR3 totals 14 residues. V lost 3 bases to trimming and J lost 2 bases, with 13 bases between them. The CDR3 DNA is TGCAGTGCTAGTGGGGGCAGGGAAAACTATGGCTACACCTTC. As protein: CSASGGRENYGYTF.

The chain links TRBV9 to TRBJ2-7; 8 bases agree with TRBD2. The germline CDR1 and CDR2 sequences are SGDLS and YYNGEE. This CDR3 region has 17 residues. With V trimmed by 0 bases and J by 3 bases, 11 bases remained unmatched. The DNA for the CDR3 is TGTGCCAGCAGCGTAGGCGGAGGAGCGGGAGAGGTCTACGAGCAGTACTTC. Protein sequence: CASSVGGGAGEVYEQYF.

This clonotype was observed at least ten times. This chain links TRBV29-1 with TRBJ2-2, with D possibly being TRBD1 (6 bases). CDR1 and CDR2 (germline): SQVTM, ANQGSEA. V lost 5 bases to trimming and J lost 2 bases, with 12 bases between them. The CDR3 is made up of 14 amino acids. CDR3 region: CSVRTASNTGELFF. The CDR3 bases are TGCAGCGTTAGGACAGCCAGTAACACCGGGGAGCTGTTTTTT.

V usage is TRBV5-1 and J usage is TRBJ1-1; D is uncertain. Deletions cut 4 bases from V and 3 bases from J, with 16 bases between. The germline V gene encodes CDR1 SGHRS and CDR2 YFSETQ. The CDR3 contains 15 residues. The CDR3 loop is CASSAYRRPDTEAFF. The CDR3 nucleotides read TGCGCCAGCAGCGCCTATCGGAGACCGGACACTGAAGCTTTCTTT.

About this clonotype: The junction does not match germline at one end; this may be a read error. The V and J genes are TRBV5-1 and TRBJ1-2; the match to TRBD1 covers 7 bases. Germline CDR1 is SGHRS and CDR2 is YFSETQ. CDR3 length: 14 amino acids. The CDR3 here is CVSSFGQEVDGYTF. Written as DNA, the CDR3 is TGCGTCAGCAGCTTTGGACAGGAGGTCGATGGCTACACCTTC.

In its sample, this clonotype was seen many times. The V gene is TRBV9, the J gene TRBJ2-5; 7 positions match TRBD2. With V trimmed by 0 bases and J by 1 base, 3 bases remained unmatched. The CDR3 totals 15 residues. Germline values: CDR1 SGDLS, CDR2 YYNGEE. The CDR3: CASSVAGGPQETQYF. The CDR3 bases are TGTGCCAGCAGCGTAGCGGGAGGCCCCCAAGAGACCCAGTACTTC.